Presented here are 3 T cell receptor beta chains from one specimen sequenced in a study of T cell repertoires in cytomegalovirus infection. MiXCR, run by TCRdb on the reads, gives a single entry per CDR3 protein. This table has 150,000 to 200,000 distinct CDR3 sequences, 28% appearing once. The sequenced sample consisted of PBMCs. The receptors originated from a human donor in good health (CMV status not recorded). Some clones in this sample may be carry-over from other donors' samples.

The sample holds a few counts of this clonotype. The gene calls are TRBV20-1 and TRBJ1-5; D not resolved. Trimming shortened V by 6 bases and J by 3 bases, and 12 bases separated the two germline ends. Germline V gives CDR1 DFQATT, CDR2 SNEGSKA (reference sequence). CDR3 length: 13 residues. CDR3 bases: TGCAGTGCCACCAGGTTTCCCAATCAGCCCCAGCATTTT. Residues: CSATRFPNQPQHF.

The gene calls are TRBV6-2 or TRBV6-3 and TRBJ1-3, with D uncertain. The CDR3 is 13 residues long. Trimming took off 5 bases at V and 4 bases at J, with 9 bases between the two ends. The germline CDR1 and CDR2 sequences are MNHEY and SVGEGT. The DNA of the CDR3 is TGTGCCAGCAGTACCAACGGGGGAAACACCATATATTTT. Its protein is CASSTNGGNTIYF.

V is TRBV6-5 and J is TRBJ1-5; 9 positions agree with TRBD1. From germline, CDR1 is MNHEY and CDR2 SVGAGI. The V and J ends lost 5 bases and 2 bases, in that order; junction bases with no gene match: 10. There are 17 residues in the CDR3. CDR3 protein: CASSPHRGLGGNQPQHF. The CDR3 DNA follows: TGTGCCAGCAGTCCCCACAGGGGGCTAGGTGGCAATCAGCCCCAGCATTTT.